One and the same sample provided the 30 T cell receptor beta chains below, sequenced in a study of CD8+CD57+ T cells in acquired aplastic anemia. Genomic DNA templated the TCR beta VDJ and CDR3 profiling. MiXCR, applied by TCRdb to the reads, yields one record per CDR3 protein. The table shows roughly 58,000 distinct CDR3 sequences, with 45% to 70% occurring only once. The sample comprised sorted CD4+, CD8+, or CD8+CD57+ T cells (not recorded which) from PBMCs. The source is a human donor in good health, serving as a control.

Ten or more counts support this clonotype. The chain links TRBV19 to TRBJ1-2, with TRBD1 identical over 7 bases. Trimming removed 6 bases from V and 5 bases from J; junction bases left unmatched: 9. The CDR3 totals 14 residues. Per the germline V gene, CDR1 is LNHDA and CDR2 is SQIVND (reference sequence). The CDR3 protein is CASRASHRGYGYTF. The CDR3 DNA is TGTGCCAGTAGGGCGAGTCACAGGGGTTATGGCTACACCTTC.

V is TRBV25-1 and J is TRBJ2-7, with D unclear. Germline V lookup: CDR1 MGHDK, CDR2 SYGVNS. V gave up 11 bases and J gave up 9 bases, with 23 bases separating them. The CDR3 contains 13 residues. The CDR3 loop reads CAYTTGSSHGQYF. CDR3 nucleotides: TGTGCCTACACCACGGGTAGTTCCCACGGGCAGTACTTC.

CDR3 sequence (DNA): TGCAGTGCTGACGGGACTAGCGGTAGCACAGATACGCAGTATTTT. As protein: CSADGTSGSTDTQYF. The chain carries TRBV20-1 and TRBJ2-3; 11 bases are shared with TRBD2. The germline V gene has CDR1 DFQATT and CDR2 SNEGSKA (reference sequence). V lost 5 bases to trimming and J lost 0 bases; unmatched junction nucleotides: 4. The CDR3 totals 15 residues.

In regard to this clonotype: At one of its ends the junction is not consistent with the germline gene, which may arise from a read error. CDR3 in amino acids: CACSVGQFNQPQHF. CDR3 coding DNA: TGTGCCTGTAGTGTAGGACAGTTCAATCAGCCCCAGCATTTT. This sequence joins TRBV19 and TRBJ1-5; weak D call: TRBD1 (6 bases). CDR1 is LNHDA and CDR2 is SQIVND in the germline V gene (reference sequence). The CDR3 runs 14 residues.

With regard to this clonotype: In this CDR3 the conserved last residue, phenylalanine or tryptophan, is missing, so a read error is likely. V is TRBV11-3 and J is TRBJ2-7; unclear D gene. Per the germline V gene, CDR1 is SGHNT and CDR2 is YENEEA. The V and J ends lost 1 base and 5 bases respectively, with 12 bases between them. This CDR3 comprises 14 residues. The CDR3 bases are TGTGCCAGCAGCTTAGGTGGGTCGTCCCACGAGCAGTACCTC. As protein: CASSLGGSSHEQYL.

By its share, this clonotype is medium-sized. The rearrangement joins TRBV25-1 to TRBJ2-5; D perhaps matches TRBD2 (6 bases). Germline V gene data show CDR1 as MGHDK and CDR2 as SYGVNS. The CDR3 has 14 amino acids. Trimming took 1 base from V and 7 from J, leaving 13 bases between them. Written as DNA, the CDR3 is TGTGCCAGCAGTGAATGGGGGACTGGCGGGACCCAGTACTTC. Translated, it gives CASSEWGTGGTQYF.

The chain joins TRBV10-3 to TRBJ1-5; 7 positions match TRBD1. CDR3 size: 15 residues. Losses at the gene ends were 10 bases for V and 2 bases for J; bases not matched to a gene: 11. Looked up from germline, CDR1 is ENHRY and CDR2 is SYGVKD. This CDR3 is CATGTDLYRNQPQHF. CDR3 coding DNA: TGTGCCACCGGGACAGATTTATATCGCAATCAGCCCCAGCATTTT.

This chain joins TRBV2 and TRBJ2-6; D is uncertain. Deletions cut 3 bases from V and 0 bases from J, with 6 bases between. The length of the CDR3 is 15 residues. In germline, CDR1 is SNHLY, CDR2 FYNNEI. DNA of the CDR3: TGTGCCAGCAGTGACCATCTCTCTGGGGCCAACGTCCTGACTTTC. Amino acids: CASSDHLSGANVLTF.

This clonotype occurred once. The chain couples TRBV7-3 to TRBJ2-7, with TRBD2 identical over 8 bases. This CDR3 is built from 13 residues. The germline CDR1 and CDR2 sequences are SGHTA and FQGTGA. The V and J ends lost 5 bases and 7 bases, in that order; junction bases with no gene match: 7. In DNA form, the CDR3 reads TGTGCCAGCAGCGCGGGACTAGGACGGGAGCAGTACTTC. Its protein is CASSAGLGREQYF.

This clonotype was seen at least ten times. This chain links TRBV7-2 with TRBJ2-2; D uncertain. CDR3 length: 17 residues. Germline loops: CDR1 SGHTA, CDR2 FQGNSA. V lost 0 bases to trimming and J lost 0 bases, with 11 bases between them. The CDR3 loop reads CASSLATFDSNTGELFF. The DNA for the CDR3 is TGTGCCAGCAGCTTAGCGACCTTCGATTCGAACACCGGGGAGCTGTTTTTT.

Sample share makes this clonotype medium-sized. The rearrangement uses TRBV25-1 and TRBJ1-5; TRBD1 matches at 7 bases. The V gene end was trimmed by 4 bases and the J gene end by 3 bases; junction bases not matched to a gene: 3. CDR1 and CDR2 from the germline V gene are MGHDK and SYGVNS. CDR3 length: 14 amino acids. CDR3 amino acids: CASSADRVNQPQHF. Here the CDR3 DNA reads TGTGCCAGCAGTGCCGACAGGGTCAATCAGCCCCAGCATTTT.

The chain combines TRBV29-1 with TRBJ2-1, with no clear D. The length of the CDR3 is 11 residues. Per germline, CDR1 SQVTM and CDR2 ANQGSEA. V lost 4 bases and J lost 2, with 3 bases in between. The CDR3 here is CSVGTYNEQFF. The CDR3 DNA reads as TGCAGCGTTGGCACCTACAATGAGCAGTTCTTC.

The chain carries TRBV29-1 and TRBJ2-7, with D perhaps given as TRBD1 or TRBD2 (6 bases each). Trimming stripped 3 bases from V and 6 bases from J, with 12 bases between. CDR3 length: 12 amino acids. Germline loops: CDR1 SQVTM, CDR2 ANQGSEA. CDR3 sequence: CSVDRGGSEQYF. The DNA for the CDR3 is TGCAGCGTTGACAGGGGAGGATCCGAGCAGTACTTC.

The chain uses TRBV29-1 and TRBJ1-6, with D uncertain. The V end lost 4 bases, the J end lost 8 bases, and 12 bases lay between the germline ends. The CDR3 length is 13 residues. Germline V gene sequence: CDR1 SQVTM, CDR2 ANQGSEA. CDR3 loop: CSVGQDADSPLHF. The CDR3 DNA sequence: TGCAGCGTTGGGCAGGACGCCGATTCACCCCTCCACTTT.

This clonotype has a single count. This chain uses TRBV20-1 with TRBJ2-1, with D tentatively TRBD1 (7 bases). Deletions cut 7 bases from V and 3 bases from J, with 16 bases between. The CDR3 is 14 residues long. Germline-derived CDR1 and CDR2 are DFQATT and SNEGSKA (reference sequence). CDR3 nucleotide sequence: TGCAGTGAGGAGGGGGCTAGCTTCTACAATGAGCAGTTCTTC. Protein sequence: CSEEGASFYNEQFF.

This clonotype was recorded at least ten times. The rearrangement links TRBV5-4 to TRBJ2-2, with D unresolved. This CDR3 is built from 16 residues. Trimming took off 5 bases at V and 0 bases at J, with 14 bases between the two ends. Germline values: CDR1 SGHNT, CDR2 YYREEE (reference sequence). The CDR3 bases are TGTGCCAGCAGACCTATGACATCAACGAACACCGGGGAGCTGTTTTTT. Translated, it gives CASRPMTSTNTGELFF.

By share, this clonotype counts as medium-sized. This sequence joins TRBV2 and TRBJ2-7; 9 bases line up with TRBD1. Germline CDR1 and CDR2: SNHLY and FYNNEI. The junction had 6 bases not matched to a gene; V was cut back by 6 bases and J by 3 bases. CDR3 size: 14 residues. Here the CDR3 reads CASSALGQGYEQYF. Here the CDR3 DNA reads TGTGCCAGCAGCGCCCTGGGACAGGGCTACGAGCAGTACTTC.

This clonotype was detected many times. The V and J genes are TRBV5-1 and TRBJ1-3; the D is unclear. Trimming took 0 bases from V and 0 from J, leaving 7 bases between them. CDR1 and CDR2 from the germline V gene are SGHRS and YFSETQ. The CDR3 extends over 15 amino acids. This CDR3 is CASSLGSGSGNTIYF. CDR3 coding DNA: TGCGCCAGCAGCTTGGGTTCCGGCTCTGGAAACACCATATATTTT.

This chain joins TRBV24-1 and TRBJ2-3; D is ambiguous. This CDR3 is built from 13 residues. Germline CDR1 is KGHDR and CDR2 is SFDVKD. Trimming removed 2 bases from V and 1 base from J, with 3 bases in between. The chain's CDR3 is CATSDSGTDTQYF. CDR3 nucleotide sequence: TGTGCCACCAGTGATTCCGGCACAGATACGCAGTATTTT.

The chain employs TRBV10-3 and TRBJ1-1; D might be TRBD1 (6 bases). V dropped 10 bases and J dropped 1 base, with 22 bases sitting between them. The CDR3 sequence is 16 residues long. The germline V gene encodes CDR1 ENHRY and CDR2 SYGVKD. CDR3 sequence: CASRRPRIQGNTEAFF. As DNA, the CDR3 is TGTGCCAGCAGACGACCCCGAATACAGGGGAACACTGAAGCTTTCTTT.

This clonotype was recorded at least ten times. This sequence joins TRBV12-3 or TRBV12-4 and TRBJ2-2, with 8 bases lining up with TRBD1. V lost 6 bases, J lost 8 bases, and 5 bases stayed unmatched. The CDR3 runs to 13 residues. CDR3 residues: CASRAGGGGELFF. In nucleotides, the CDR3 is TGTGCCAGCAGAGCAGGGGGCGGTGGGGAGCTGTTTTTT.

This clonotype ranks as medium-sized. The chain joins TRBV15 to TRBJ2-7, with 11 bases matching TRBD1. With V trimmed by 0 bases and J by 2 bases, 3 bases remained unmatched. The CDR3 contains 16 residues. Germline CDR1 reads LNHNV; CDR2 reads YYDKDF (reference sequence). The CDR3 DNA is TGTGCCACCAGCAGAGACCGGGACAGGGGGACCTACGAGCAGTACTTC. It yields the protein CATSRDRDRGTYEQYF.

The chain has TRBV7-4 and TRBJ2-1; weak D call: TRBD2 (6 bases). This CDR3 is 17 amino acids long. Between the trimmed V and J ends, which lost 2 bases and 0 bases, there was a span of 14 bases. Germline CDR1 is SGHVT and CDR2 is SQSDAQ. The CDR3 sequence: CASSLNGGPLSYNEQFF. In DNA, the CDR3 is TGTGCCAGCAGCTTAAACGGGGGACCCCTCTCCTACAATGAGCAGTTCTTC.

This sequence joins TRBV19 and TRBJ2-7, with a weak D call TRBD1 (6 bases). CDR1 and CDR2 from the germline V gene are LNHDA and SQIVND (reference sequence). V lost 9 bases to trimming and J lost 2 bases, with 20 bases between them. The CDR3 consists of 15 residues. The CDR3 spells CASSLGTRGAYEQYV. The CDR3 nucleotides are TGTGCCAGCAGCTTAGGGACCAGGGGCGCCTACGAGCAGTACGTC.

This clonotype was recorded only once. This sequence joins TRBV20-1 and TRBJ2-3, with 14 bases aligning to TRBD2. This CDR3 is built from 14 residues. Germline lookup yields CDR1 DFQATT and CDR2 SNEGSKA (reference sequence). The trim removed 5 bases at V and 6 bases at J, leaving 4 bases unmatched. CDR3 loop: CSAGRTSGGDTQYF. The CDR3 DNA follows: TGCAGTGCTGGGAGGACTAGCGGGGGGGATACGCAGTATTTT.

The chain links TRBV19 to TRBJ2-7, with 16 bases fitting TRBD2. The CDR3 has 14 residues. The germline V gene has CDR1 LNHDA and CDR2 SQIVND (reference sequence). Unmatched junction bases numbered 1, after V lost 6 bases and J lost 5 bases. CDR3 in DNA: TGTGCCAGTAGCGGGACTAGCGGGAGGGACGAGCAGTACTTC. Its protein product is CASSGTSGRDEQYF. Full variable domain (outside the CDR3, taken from reference TRBV19 and TRBJ2-7): DGGITQSPKYLFRKEGQNVTLSCEQNLNHDAMYWYRQDPGQGLRLIYYSQIVNDFQKGDIAEGYSVSREKKESFPLTVTSAQKNPTAFYLCASSGTSGRDEQYFGPGTRLTVT.

This clonotype was counted at least ten times. The chain links TRBV9 to TRBJ2-1; D is uncertain. V shed 4 bases and J shed 3 bases, with 17 bases lying between them. In germline, CDR1 is SGDLS, CDR2 YYNGEE. CDR3 size: 16 residues. The CDR3 sequence: CASSSQGQVGYNEQFF. In nucleotides, the CDR3 is TGTGCCAGCAGCTCTCAAGGGCAGGTTGGCTACAATGAGCAGTTCTTC.

For this clonotype: One end of the junction does not line up with germline, which may come from a read error. The rearrangement links TRBV7-2 to TRBJ1-5; a possible D gene is TRBD1 (5 bases). The CDR3 extends over 13 amino acids. Germline V gene lookup returns CDR1 SGHTA and CDR2 FQGNSA. The CDR3 DNA is TGTGCCAGCAGCTACGACAGCACTCAGCCCCAGCATTTT. Its protein product is CASSYDSTQPQHF. The full variable domain, in which reference TRBV7-2 and TRBJ1-5 provide the parts outside the CDR3, is GAGVSQSPSNKVTEKGKDVELRCDPISGHTALYWYRQSLGQGLEFLIYFQGNSAPDKSGLPSDRFSAERTGGSVSTLTIQRTQQEDSAVYLCASSYDSTQPQHFGDGTRLSIL.

The J gene is TRBJ1-2, the V gene TRBV28; TRBD1 aligns across 7 bases. Germline trimming cut 1 base from V and 3 bases from J; bases unmatched to any gene: 8. Germline V gives CDR1 MDHEN, CDR2 SYDVKM. The CDR3 runs 16 residues. Written as DNA, the CDR3 is TGTGCCAGCAGTTTATACCGGGACAGCCGAGACTATGGCTACACCTTC. It is translated as CASSLYRDSRDYGYTF.

This clonotype is medium-sized (0.01 to 0.1%) in the sample. The V gene is TRBV29-1, the J gene TRBJ2-3; tentative D call: TRBD1 (5 bases). Germline assignment: CDR1 SQVTM and CDR2 ANQGSEA. The CDR3 is 12 amino acids. Trimming removed 4 bases from V and 10 bases from J, with 15 bases in between. The CDR3 loop is CSVVAGRSAQYF. The CDR3 nucleotides are TGCAGCGTTGTGGCAGGGCGGAGTGCGCAGTATTTT.